One sample yielded the 26 T cell receptor beta chains listed below, sequenced in a study of tissue T cells after allogeneic stem cell transplantation. Repertoires were generated with immunoSEQ multiplex PCR, while TCRdb's copy carries only in-frame clones and drops some. The sample records approximately 20,000 clones, 69% being singletons. The source material was blood. These receptors originate from a female BALB/c mouse in good health. The strain's MHC haplotype is H2-d.

Notes on this clone: The genes and germline here are from mouse. Coverage ceases 1 residue before the CDR3 finishes, and the germline J gene fills in the end. V is TRBV4 and J is TRBJ2-2, with TRBD2 matching 10 bases. Germline-derived CDR1 and CDR2 are LGHDT and YNNKQL (reference sequence). V was clipped by 5 bases and J by 3 bases; unmatched bases: 9. There are 17 residues in the CDR3. The CDR3 DNA, read in part, is TGTGCCAGCAGCCCCGACTGGGGGGAAGCCCACACCGGGCAGCTCTAC. It is translated as CASSPDWGEAHTGQLY. Given in full, the CDR3 is CASSPDWGEAHTGQLYF.

As for this clone: The germline and genes are mouse ones. The read finishes 1 residue shy of the CDR3 end, and the germline J gene is used to complete it. This chain links TRBV5 with TRBJ1-5, with 11 positions matching TRBD1. Per germline, CDR1 LGHNA and CDR2 YNLKQL (reference sequence). The ends lost 2 bases at V and 6 bases at J; junction bases unmatched: 3. The CDR3 has 15 residues. The CDR3 region is CASSQTGTGGQAPLF. Incomplete CDR3 DNA: TGTGCCAGCAGCCAAACCGGGACAGGGGGCCAGGCTCCGCTT.

As regards this clone: The germline and genes are mouse ones. The read comes to an end 1 residue before the CDR3 does, leaving the germline J gene to fill in the end. The chain carries TRBV29 and TRBJ2-7; TRBD2 matches 11 bases. J gave up 4 bases and V 5 bases, and 7 bases lay outside the gene matches. The CDR3 runs 15 residues. Germline V gives CDR1 MSHET, CDR2 SYDVDS. The DNA read from the CDR3 is TGTGCTAGCAGTCCCCGGGACTGGGGGTTTTATGAACAGTAC. It codes for CASSPRDWGFYEQY. The full CDR3 protein is CASSPRDWGFYEQYF.

This clone was counted a few times. Germline and genes here are mouse. The read comes to an end 1 residue before the CDR3 does, leaving the germline J gene to fill in the end. The chain links TRBV5 to TRBJ1-3; a possible D gene is TRBD1 (6 bases). There are 14 residues in the CDR3. CDR1 and CDR2 from the germline V gene are LGHNA and YNLKQL (reference sequence). V was trimmed by 2 bases and J by 2 bases, leaving 7 bases between them. CDR3 bases read: TGTGCCAGCAGCCAACCAGGGGCTGGAAATACGCTCTAT. It encodes CASSQPGAGNTLY. The CDR3 reads in full as CASSQPGAGNTLYF.

Concerning this clone: All gene names here are mouse names. The read falls 1 residue short of the CDR3 end, and the missing part is taken from the germline J gene. At the DNA level, this CDR3 is encoded by other sequences in the same sample as well. The V and J genes are TRBV13-1 and TRBJ1-1; 9 bases are shared with TRBD1. V shed 4 bases, J shed 0 bases, and the junction held 1 base outside the gene matches. CDR3 length: 14 residues. CDR1 is NSHNY and CDR2 is SYGAGN in the germline V gene. CDR3 residues: CASSRQGANTEVFF. Incomplete CDR3 DNA: TGTGCCAGCAGTAGACAGGGGGCAAACACAGAAGTCTTC.

Regarding this clone: The genes and germline here are from mouse. The read terminates 1 residue ahead of where the CDR3 ends, so the germline J gene completes it. This chain connects TRBV13-1 to TRBJ1-4; 9 nucleotides agree with TRBD1. The V gene end was trimmed by 5 bases and the J gene end by 1 base; junction bases not matched to a gene: 0. Looked up from germline, CDR1 is NSHNY and CDR2 is SYGAGN. The CDR3 covers 14 residues. The covered CDR3 bases are TGTGCCAGCAGGGACAGGGGTTCCAACGAAAGATTATTT. It is translated as CASRDRGSNERLF. From start to end, the CDR3 is CASRDRGSNERLFF.

This clone has only one observation. Gene names are mouse gene names. The CDR3 bases that were read are TGTGGTGCTAGGGATATCAGTGCAGAAACGCTGTAT. Protein sequence: CGARDISAETLY. The CDR3 as a whole reads CGARDISAETLYF. This sequence joins TRBV20 and TRBJ2-3, with D unresolved. The read ends 1 residue shy of where the CDR3 ends; the end is completed using the germline J gene. CDR1 is GFQATS, CDR2 STVNSAI, per germline. The CDR3 contains 13 residues. The V end lost 0 bases, the J end lost 0 bases, and 4 bases lay between the germline ends.

About this clone: Mouse germline and gene names are used. The sequenced fragment ends 1 residue before the CDR3 boundary, so the rest is inferred from the germline J gene. The gene calls are TRBV1 and TRBJ2-5; 8 positions agree with TRBD2. Germline V gene lookup returns CDR1 NSQYPW and CDR2 LRSPGD (reference sequence). V gave up 1 base and J gave up 6 bases; unmatched junction bases: 3. The CDR3 covers 14 residues. The CDR3: CTCSAGLGRDTQYF. The sequenced part of the CDR3 DNA is TGCACCTGCAGTGCAGGACTGGGGAGGGACACCCAGTAC.

Comments on this clone: Any gene name here is a mouse gene name. Read coverage stops 1 residue before the CDR3 terminus; the germline J gene supplies the remainder. J is TRBJ1-1 and V is TRBV4; D unresolved. The V gene's germline CDR1 is LGHDT and CDR2 YNNKQL (reference sequence). There are 11 residues in the CDR3. V was shortened by 6 bases and J by 4 bases, with 6 bases between the two germline ends. CDR3: CASRESTEVFF. CDR3 bases read: TGTGCCAGCAGGGAGAGCACAGAAGTCTTC.

Concerning this clone: The gene names here belong to mouse. Read coverage stops 1 residue before the CDR3 terminus; the germline J gene supplies the remainder. The chain has TRBV5 and TRBJ2-3, with 7 bases fitting TRBD2. The CDR3 extends over 15 amino acids. Looked up from germline, CDR1 is LGHNA and CDR2 is YNLKQL (reference sequence). V was clipped by 1 base and J by 6 bases; unmatched bases: 7. Incomplete CDR3 DNA: TGTGCCAGCAGCCAAGCCTCCGGGACTGCCGAAACGCTGTAT. This translates into CASSQASGTAETLY. In full, the CDR3 is CASSQASGTAETLYF.

For this clone: Mouse gene names apply. CDR3 sequence reads: CGAKDRGQGAEQFF. The CDR3 DNA, read in part, is TGTGGTGCTAAGGACAGGGGGCAGGGCGCTGAGCAGTTC. The gene calls are TRBV20 and TRBJ2-1, with 11 bases matching TRBD1. The missing CDR3 end, 1 residue past where the read stops, is filled in from the germline J gene. V trimming: 4 bases; J trimming: 7 bases; junction bases outside the gene matches: 6. The CDR3 is made up of 14 amino acids. Germline assignment: CDR1 GFQATS and CDR2 STVNSAI.

This clone was found a few times. Mouse germline and gene names are used. The read ends 1 residue shy of where the CDR3 ends; the end is completed using the germline J gene. The V and J genes are TRBV4 and TRBJ2-1, with D possibly being TRBD1 or TRBD2 (5 bases each). V lost 4 bases, J lost 1 base, and 8 bases lay in between. This CDR3 has 14 residues. Germline V gene sequence: CDR1 LGHDT, CDR2 YNNKQL (reference sequence). The CDR3 spells CASSSRDNYAEQFF. CDR3 DNA (partial): TGTGCCAGCAGCTCCCGGGACAACTATGCTGAGCAGTTC.

On this clone itself: The gene names given are mouse names. The covered CDR3 bases are TGTGCCTGGACCTGGACTGGGGAAACGCTGTAT. It translates to CAWTWTGETLY. The full CDR3 reads CAWTWTGETLYF. The chain links TRBV31 to TRBJ2-3; 8 bases align to TRBD2. The read is 1 residue too short to cover the CDR3 end, so that end is filled in from the germline J gene. V gave up 4 bases and J gave up 6 bases; unmatched junction bases: 3. Germline CDR1 is GKSSPN and CDR2 is SITVG. The CDR3 sequence is 12 residues long.

As regards this clone: Gene names follow the mouse nomenclature. The observed sequence ends 1 residue before the CDR3 terminus, with the missing tail filled in from the germline J gene. The V gene is TRBV5, the J gene TRBJ2-4, with 9 bases lining up with TRBD1. V dropped 1 base and J dropped 1; count of bases not matched to a gene: 0. This CDR3 is built from 15 residues. Germline-derived CDR1 and CDR2 are LGHNA and YNLKQL (reference sequence). The CDR3 spells CASSQGTGGQNTLYF. Incomplete CDR3 DNA: TGTGCCAGCAGCCAAGGGACAGGGGGTCAAAACACCTTGTAC.

In the case of this clone: All gene names here are mouse names. With the read ending 1 residue before the CDR3 end, the germline J gene is used to fill in that end. This chain uses TRBV13-2 with TRBJ2-7; D is possibly TRBD1 (6 bases). The CDR3 length is 14 residues. V was shortened by 1 base and J by 3 bases, with 11 bases between the two germline ends. Per the germline V gene, CDR1 is NNHNN and CDR2 is SYGAGS (reference sequence). This CDR3 reads CASGDRQGIYEQYF. CDR3 DNA (partial): TGTGCCAGCGGTGATCGTCAGGGGATCTATGAACAGTAC.

As concerns this clone: Mouse names are used for the genes. The CDR3 is cut off 1 residue early in the read; its end comes from the germline J gene. The chain recombines TRBV13-1 with TRBJ2-7, with TRBD2 matching 10 bases. CDR1 NSHNY and CDR2 SYGAGN come from the germline V gene. Trimming removed 2 bases from V and 3 bases from J; junction bases left unmatched: 2. The CDR3 has 14 amino acids. The CDR3 reads CASSELGGRYEQYF. CDR3 bases read: TGTGCCAGCAGTGAGCTGGGGGGGCGCTATGAACAGTAC.

Of note for this clone: Here the gene names and germline are mouse. The read terminates 1 residue before the CDR3 end, so the remaining end is supplied by the germline J gene. The sample contains more than one DNA sequence encoding this CDR3. The chain links TRBV13-2 to TRBJ2-4; D remains ambiguous. The germline gives CDR1 NNHNN, CDR2 SYGAGS (reference sequence). The CDR3 has 12 residues. V lost 3 bases, J lost 0 bases, and 2 bases lay in between. CDR3 bases read: TGTGCCAGCGGTGTCAGTCAAAACACCTTGTAC. Amino acid sequence: CASGVSQNTLY. The full CDR3 reads CASGVSQNTLYF.

In regard to this clone: Genes here carry mouse names. The CDR3 goes on 1 residue after the read ends, and that part is filled in from the germline J gene. V is TRBV4 and J is TRBJ2-1; 10 nucleotides agree with TRBD1. This CDR3 is built from 13 residues. The V and J ends lost 5 bases and 7 bases, in that order; junction bases with no gene match: 2. The germline gives CDR1 LGHDT, CDR2 YNNKQL (reference sequence). CDR3 DNA, as far as it was read: TGTGCCAGCAGCATGGGACAGGGGGCTGAGCAGTTC. This translates into CASSMGQGAEQF. The CDR3, in full, reads CASSMGQGAEQFF.

About this clone itself: Mouse germline and gene names are used. The read halts 1 residue ahead of the CDR3 end, with the missing end drawn from the germline J gene. This chain joins TRBV3 and TRBJ2-7, with D possibly TRBD2 on 6 matching bases. Trimming shortened V by 5 bases and J by 4 bases, and 15 bases separated the two germline ends. This CDR3 is built from 14 residues. The germline V gene encodes CDR1 SNHLY and CDR2 FYNGKV (reference sequence). Incomplete CDR3 DNA: TGTGCCAGCAGCCTGTCCCGGGACTTTTATGAACAGTAC. Protein product: CASSLSRDFYEQY. The whole CDR3 sequence reads CASSLSRDFYEQYF. Looking up the rest from reference TRBV3 and TRBJ2-7 gives the full variable domain: GPKVLQIPSHQIIDMGQMVTLNCDPVSNHLYFYWYKQILGQQMEFLVNFYNGKVMEKSKLFKDQFSVERPDGSYFTLKIQPTALEDSAVYFCASSLSRDFYEQYFGPGTRLTVL.

A note on this clone: These gene names are mouse names. The read terminates 1 residue before the CDR3 end, so the remaining end is supplied by the germline J gene. The chain couples TRBV13-2 to TRBJ1-3, with 7 bases matching TRBD1. The CDR3 is 15 residues long. Trimming at V came to 5 bases and at J to 0 bases, leaving 5 bases not matched to a gene. Germline V CDR1 and CDR2: NNHNN, SYGAGS (reference sequence). The covered CDR3 bases are TGTGCCAGCGGGCTGGGACAGAATTCTGGAAATACGCTCTAT. This encodes CASGLGQNSGNTLY. The entire CDR3 protein reads CASGLGQNSGNTLYF.

This clone was found a few times. The gene names here belong to mouse. The read terminates 1 residue ahead of where the CDR3 ends, so the germline J gene completes it. The chain is built from TRBV19 and TRBJ2-7; 9 bases are a match to TRBD2. Trimming at V came to 1 base and at J to 4 bases, leaving 3 bases not matched to a gene. The CDR3 sequence is 14 residues long. Germline CDR1 is FNHDT and CDR2 is SITEND (reference sequence). CDR3 region: CASSIRWGGYEQYF. CDR3 bases read: TGTGCCAGCAGTATACGCTGGGGGGGGTATGAACAGTAC.

About this clone itself: The gene names given are mouse names. Sequencing ends 1 residue short of the CDR3 end; the germline J gene provides the rest. The chain carries TRBV14 and TRBJ2-7; 11 bases are a match to TRBD2. V shed 5 bases and J 4 bases; nucleotides not matched to a gene: 5. This CDR3 comprises 14 residues. From germline, CDR1 is SGHDT and CDR2 FRDEAV. The part of the CDR3 DNA that was read is TGTGCCAGCAGCCCCGGGACTGGGGGATATGAACAGTAC. This gives the protein CASSPGTGGYEQY. The CDR3 in its entirety is CASSPGTGGYEQYF.

On this clone: Gene and germline names: mouse. From the germline J gene comes the end of the CDR3, since the read stops 1 residue before it. V gene TRBV31 combines with J gene TRBJ2-5, with TRBD2 matching over 10 bases. V trimming: 5 bases; J trimming: 0 bases; junction bases outside the gene matches: 2. CDR3 length: 14 residues. CDR1 and CDR2 from the germline V gene are GKSSPN and SITVG. The CDR3 spells CAWGLGVNQDTQYF. CDR3 bases read: TGTGCCTGGGGACTGGGGGTTAACCAAGACACCCAGTAC.

For this clone: The germline and genes are mouse ones. Incomplete CDR3 DNA: TGTGCTAGCAGTTTGGGGACAGGGAGGGCAGAAACGCTGTAT. It translates to CASSLGTGRAETLY. The full CDR3 reads CASSLGTGRAETLYF. The chain employs TRBV29 and TRBJ2-3, with 9 bases fitting TRBD1. Read coverage stops 1 residue before the CDR3 terminus; the germline J gene supplies the remainder. The CDR3 is 15 residues long. The junction had 4 bases not matched to a gene; V was cut back by 3 bases and J by 3 bases. In germline, CDR1 is MSHET, CDR2 SYDVDS.

With regard to this clone: Any gene name here is a mouse gene name. The read falls 1 residue short of the CDR3 end, and the missing part is taken from the germline J gene. The chain is built from TRBV13-2 and TRBJ2-7; 9 bases are a match to TRBD1. J was trimmed by 6 bases and V by 6 bases; bases with no gene match: 4. The CDR3 totals 12 residues. Germline CDR1 reads NNHNN; CDR2 reads SYGAGS (reference sequence). Partial CDR3 DNA: TGTGCCAGCGAAACAGGGGGCGCTGAACAGTAC. It translates to CASETGGAEQY. The whole CDR3 sequence reads CASETGGAEQYF.

Notes on this clone: The germline and genes are mouse ones. The observed sequence ends 1 residue before the CDR3 terminus, with the missing tail filled in from the germline J gene. The genes are TRBV13-3 and TRBJ2-2; D gene uncertain. Germline loops: CDR1 NNHDY, CDR2 SYVADS. This CDR3 has 15 amino acids. The V end was cut by 2 bases, the J end by 0 bases, with 8 bases between. The CDR3 spells CASSETNANTGQLYF. The part of the CDR3 DNA that was read is TGTGCCAGCAGTGAGACAAATGCAAACACCGGGCAGCTCTAC.